These 25 T cell receptor beta chains were all obtained from the same sample, sequenced in a study. Amplification of TRBV12-4/TRBJ1-2 clonotypes used adaptor-ligated barcode primers. One entry per CDR3 protein results from TCRdb running MiXCR on the multiplex PCR reads. The sample has 400 to 600 distinct CDR3 sequences; about 0.8% are singletons. Material: naive CD4+ T cells sorted from blood. Subset defined: naive CD4+ T cells, CD4+CD45RA+CD25-. Receptors were obtained from a female donor with breast cancer.

Relative to its sample, this clonotype is large. The rearrangement joins TRBV12-3 or TRBV12-4 to TRBJ1-2; 7 bases line up with TRBD1. The CDR3 sequence is 15 residues long. The V gene end was trimmed by 5 bases and the J gene end by 1 base; junction bases not matched to a gene: 7. Here the CDR3 reads CASSPRDRSNYGYTF. In nucleotides, the CDR3 is TGTGCCAGCAGTCCGCGGGACAGAAGTAACTATGGCTACACCTTC.

This clonotype is labeled medium-sized. V and J are TRBV12-3 or TRBV12-4 and TRBJ1-2; 9 nucleotides align to TRBD1. The V segment lost 4 bases and the J segment 7 bases; nucleotides outside the gene matches: 7. This CDR3 has 14 amino acids. The chain's CDR3 is CASSSSRDRVGYTF. The DNA for the CDR3 is TGTGCCAGCAGTTCGTCCCGGGACAGGGTTGGCTACACCTTC.

This clonotype is deemed medium-sized. This chain uses TRBV12-3 or TRBV12-4 with TRBJ1-2; maybe TRBD1 (6 bases). The V end was cut by 3 bases, the J end by 4 bases, with 9 bases between. The CDR3 length is 13 residues. The CDR3 region is CASSFGRGYGYTF. The CDR3 nucleotides are TGTGCCAGCAGTTTTGGCAGGGGCTATGGCTACACCTTC.

This clonotype is medium-sized (0.01 to 0.1%) by share. The chain carries TRBV12-3 or TRBV12-4 and TRBJ1-2; the match to TRBD1 covers 8 bases. Losses at the gene ends were 5 bases for V and 4 bases for J; bases not matched to a gene: 9. The CDR3 has 15 amino acids. CDR3 in amino acids: CASSPGQGIGYGYTF. The CDR3 DNA is TGTGCCAGCAGTCCTGGACAGGGTATTGGCTATGGCTACACCTTC.

This clonotype is classed as medium-sized. V gene TRBV12-3 or TRBV12-4 combines with J gene TRBJ1-2; 7 bases are a match to TRBD1. With 6 bases clipped from V and 2 bases from J, the junction kept 0 bases outside the gene matches. The CDR3 spans 12 residues. The CDR3 here is CASRTGNYGYTF. DNA for the CDR3: TGTGCCAGCAGGACAGGGAACTATGGCTACACCTTC.

In its sample, this clonotype ranks as medium-sized. The CDR3 nucleotides read TGTGCCAGCAGCCAAGCCGGTGGCTACACCTTC. It is translated as CASSQAGGYTF. The chain carries TRBV12-3 or TRBV12-4 and TRBJ1-2; D call uncertain. V was pared by 6 bases and J by 7 bases, with 9 bases between. This CDR3 has 11 residues.

Sample share makes this clonotype large. The CDR3 sequence is CASSPSRGNGYTF. CDR3 nucleotide sequence: TGTGCCAGCAGTCCTAGCAGGGGAAATGGCTACACCTTC. The V and J genes are TRBV12-3 or TRBV12-4 and TRBJ1-2, with a tentative D call TRBD1 (6 bases). The CDR3 length is 13 residues. The germline V and J ends were trimmed by 5 bases and 6 bases, with 13 bases remaining between them.

This clonotype is medium-sized in the sample. The chain carries TRBV12-3 or TRBV12-4 and TRBJ1-2; D call uncertain. The V and J ends lost 0 bases and 3 bases respectively, with 8 bases between them. The CDR3 has 14 residues. CDR3 sequence (DNA): TGTGCCAGCAGTTTAGCAGGAGGAGACTATGGCTACACCTTC. This sequence encodes CASSLAGGDYGYTF.

This clonotype qualifies as large. The chain has TRBV12-3 or TRBV12-4 and TRBJ1-2, with D unclear. The CDR3 runs 14 residues. The germline V and J ends were trimmed by 5 bases and 0 bases, with 10 bases remaining between them. The CDR3 loop reads CASSPSDANYGYTF. The CDR3, as DNA: TGTGCCAGCAGTCCAAGCGACGCTAACTATGGCTACACCTTC.

By sample fraction, this clonotype is medium-sized. The V call is TRBV12-3 or TRBV12-4, the J call TRBJ1-2; no clear D. The CDR3 has 13 amino acids. V lost 6 bases to trimming and J lost 2 bases, with 10 bases between them. As DNA, the CDR3 is TGTGCCAGCAGCTACGGGAAGAACTATGGCTACACCTTC. Its protein product is CASSYGKNYGYTF.

By proportion, this clonotype is medium-sized. The V gene is TRBV12-3 or TRBV12-4, the J gene TRBJ1-2; perhaps TRBD1 as D (5 bases). V lost 4 bases and J lost 3, with 12 bases in between. The CDR3 loop spans 14 amino acids. CDR3 sequence reads: CASSSAGLDYGYTF. CDR3 in DNA: TGTGCCAGCAGTTCGGCAGGGCTCGACTATGGCTACACCTTC.

By sample share, this clonotype is medium-sized. The chain couples TRBV12-3 or TRBV12-4 to TRBJ1-2; unclear D gene. The CDR3 contains 14 residues. Trimming stripped 0 bases from V and 4 bases from J, with 9 bases between. The CDR3, as DNA: TGTGCCAGCAGTTTAGCGCGGGTGATCTATGGCTACACCTTC. This encodes CASSLARVIYGYTF.

This clonotype ranks as medium-sized. This rearrangement joins TRBV12-3 or TRBV12-4 to TRBJ1-2; D unclear. Trimming shortened V by 7 bases and J by 10 bases, and 19 bases separated the two germline ends. This CDR3 region has 13 residues. The CDR3 DNA reads TGTGCCAGCACCCTATTTGACGGAGACGCCTACACCTTC. It is translated as CASTLFDGDAYTF.

This clonotype is medium-sized (0.01 to 0.1%) in the sample. V gene TRBV12-3 or TRBV12-4 combines with J gene TRBJ1-2; 9 nucleotides line up with TRBD1. J gave up 2 bases and V 4 bases, and 5 bases lay outside the gene matches. The CDR3 length is 15 residues. The CDR3 loop reads CASSSYGTGNYGYTF. CDR3 DNA: TGTGCCAGCAGTTCATATGGGACAGGGAACTATGGCTACACCTTC.

This clonotype has at least ten counts. This rearrangement joins TRBV12-3 or TRBV12-4 to TRBJ1-2; no clear D gene. V was clipped by 7 bases and J by 5 bases, with 14 bases between them. The CDR3 length is 13 residues. The CDR3 nucleotides read TGTGCCAGCACCCTCGGAGTGTTATATGGCTACACCTTC. Protein product: CASTLGVLYGYTF.

In its sample, this clonotype ranks as large. The chain recombines TRBV12-3 or TRBV12-4 with TRBJ1-2; no clear D gene. This CDR3 comprises 12 residues. V was cut by 5 bases and J by 4 bases, with 8 bases left in between. CDR3 DNA: TGTGCCAGCAGTCCAGAGACCTATGGCTACACCTTC. This translates into CASSPETYGYTF.

This clonotype qualifies as large. The chain has TRBV12-3 or TRBV12-4 and TRBJ1-2; D not resolved. Trimming removed 4 bases from V and 7 bases from J, with 10 bases in between. This CDR3 has 12 amino acids. Here the CDR3 reads CASSSHSGGYTF. In DNA, the CDR3 is TGTGCCAGCAGTTCCCACAGCGGTGGCTACACCTTC.

This clonotype is judged medium-sized. The chain couples TRBV12-3 or TRBV12-4 to TRBJ1-2, with 8 positions matching TRBD1. The J segment lost 5 bases and the V segment lost 6 bases, leaving 8 bases of the junction unmatched. This CDR3 has 14 residues. In DNA form, the CDR3 reads TGTGCCAGCAGCCTAGGACAGGGAGGTTATGGCTACACCTTC. This codes for CASSLGQGGYGYTF.

This clonotype qualifies as large. The genes are TRBV12-3 or TRBV12-4 and TRBJ1-2; D might be TRBD1 (5 bases). Trimming took off 5 bases at V and 2 bases at J, with 6 bases between the two ends. This CDR3 has 12 amino acids. This CDR3 reads CASSRQNYGYTF. CDR3 nucleotide sequence: TGTGCCAGCAGTCGACAGAACTATGGCTACACCTTC.

By its share, this clonotype is large (0.1 to 1%). V usage is TRBV12-3 or TRBV12-4 and J usage is TRBJ1-2; D is undetermined. Trimming left V 1 base short and J 0 bases short, with 3 bases between. This CDR3 is 13 amino acids long. The CDR3 DNA follows: TGTGCCAGCAGTTTAGTTACTAACTATGGCTACACCTTC. It specifies CASSLVTNYGYTF.

This clonotype is labeled as medium-sized. The chain couples TRBV12-3 or TRBV12-4 to TRBJ1-2, with 8 bases identical to TRBD1. The V segment lost 4 bases and the J segment 0 bases; nucleotides outside the gene matches: 4. This CDR3 has 15 amino acids. Here the CDR3 DNA reads TGTGCCAGCAGTTGGACAGGGAGTTCTAACTATGGCTACACCTTC. Protein sequence: CASSWTGSSNYGYTF.

This clonotype is labeled as medium-sized. This chain joins TRBV12-3 or TRBV12-4 and TRBJ1-2; D possibly corresponds to TRBD1 (6 bases). CDR3 size: 14 residues. The ends were cut back, 6 bases at V and 0 bases at J, with 11 bases in the middle. The CDR3 DNA reads TGTGCCAGCAGACAGGGAATGGCTAACTATGGCTACACCTTC. As protein: CASRQGMANYGYTF.

This clonotype is categorized as medium-sized. The J gene is TRBJ1-2, the V gene TRBV12-3 or TRBV12-4; D gene ambiguous. This CDR3 has 14 amino acids. Trimming left V 5 bases short and J 8 bases short, with 18 bases between. The CDR3 nucleotides are TGTGCCAGCAGTCAAATGGTAGAGGGAGGAGGCTACACCTTC. This codes for CASSQMVEGGGYTF.

By share, this clonotype counts as large (0.1 to 1%). The V call is TRBV12-3 or TRBV12-4, the J call TRBJ1-2; 9 nucleotides align to TRBD1. J was trimmed by 8 bases and V by 5 bases; bases with no gene match: 6. This CDR3 is 13 amino acids long. The CDR3 loop is CASSPDRGEGYTF. CDR3 nucleotide sequence: TGTGCCAGCAGTCCGGACAGGGGTGAGGGCTACACCTTC.

This clonotype qualifies as medium-sized. The rearrangement uses TRBV12-3 or TRBV12-4 and TRBJ1-2, with 8 bases matching TRBD1. V lost 6 bases, J lost 6 bases, and 12 bases stayed unmatched. The CDR3 extends over 15 amino acids. The CDR3 DNA follows: TGTGCCAGCAGCATGAGACAGGGGAAGTTGGATGGCTACACCTTC. It encodes CASSMRQGKLDGYTF.